This T cell receptor (beta chain) was sequenced in a study of cytomegalovirus exposure and HLA in healthy donors. Looking at the study overall: Earlier sequencing of about 200 million T cells yielded approximately 120 million unique TCR beta sequences.

Healthy bone marrow donors supplied every sample. Note on this clone: Its antigen is not known.

Researchers ran the PCR with 60 Vbeta and 13 Jbeta primers. Assay used: immunoSEQ multiplex PCR; TCRdb lists only in-frame clones, some missing. The sample holds about 130,000 clones, around four fifths seen once. Germline V gene sequence: CDR1 PRHDT, CDR2 FYEKMQ (reference sequence). Trimming shortened V by 5 bases and J by 3 bases, and 8 bases separated the two germline ends. This CDR3 region has 12 residues. Study outcomes and limitations: Earlier analysis looked at TCR beta V segments, and most were productive about 90% or about 30% of the time.

The sequence derives from a male donor in good health and CMV-seronegative. Material: PBMCs. This chain connects TRBV13 to TRBJ2-7; possible D gene TRBD1, 5 bases. This chain's CDR3 is CASSQGFYEQYF. In DNA, the CDR3 is TGTGCCAGCAGCCAGGGATTCTACGAGCAGTACTTC.